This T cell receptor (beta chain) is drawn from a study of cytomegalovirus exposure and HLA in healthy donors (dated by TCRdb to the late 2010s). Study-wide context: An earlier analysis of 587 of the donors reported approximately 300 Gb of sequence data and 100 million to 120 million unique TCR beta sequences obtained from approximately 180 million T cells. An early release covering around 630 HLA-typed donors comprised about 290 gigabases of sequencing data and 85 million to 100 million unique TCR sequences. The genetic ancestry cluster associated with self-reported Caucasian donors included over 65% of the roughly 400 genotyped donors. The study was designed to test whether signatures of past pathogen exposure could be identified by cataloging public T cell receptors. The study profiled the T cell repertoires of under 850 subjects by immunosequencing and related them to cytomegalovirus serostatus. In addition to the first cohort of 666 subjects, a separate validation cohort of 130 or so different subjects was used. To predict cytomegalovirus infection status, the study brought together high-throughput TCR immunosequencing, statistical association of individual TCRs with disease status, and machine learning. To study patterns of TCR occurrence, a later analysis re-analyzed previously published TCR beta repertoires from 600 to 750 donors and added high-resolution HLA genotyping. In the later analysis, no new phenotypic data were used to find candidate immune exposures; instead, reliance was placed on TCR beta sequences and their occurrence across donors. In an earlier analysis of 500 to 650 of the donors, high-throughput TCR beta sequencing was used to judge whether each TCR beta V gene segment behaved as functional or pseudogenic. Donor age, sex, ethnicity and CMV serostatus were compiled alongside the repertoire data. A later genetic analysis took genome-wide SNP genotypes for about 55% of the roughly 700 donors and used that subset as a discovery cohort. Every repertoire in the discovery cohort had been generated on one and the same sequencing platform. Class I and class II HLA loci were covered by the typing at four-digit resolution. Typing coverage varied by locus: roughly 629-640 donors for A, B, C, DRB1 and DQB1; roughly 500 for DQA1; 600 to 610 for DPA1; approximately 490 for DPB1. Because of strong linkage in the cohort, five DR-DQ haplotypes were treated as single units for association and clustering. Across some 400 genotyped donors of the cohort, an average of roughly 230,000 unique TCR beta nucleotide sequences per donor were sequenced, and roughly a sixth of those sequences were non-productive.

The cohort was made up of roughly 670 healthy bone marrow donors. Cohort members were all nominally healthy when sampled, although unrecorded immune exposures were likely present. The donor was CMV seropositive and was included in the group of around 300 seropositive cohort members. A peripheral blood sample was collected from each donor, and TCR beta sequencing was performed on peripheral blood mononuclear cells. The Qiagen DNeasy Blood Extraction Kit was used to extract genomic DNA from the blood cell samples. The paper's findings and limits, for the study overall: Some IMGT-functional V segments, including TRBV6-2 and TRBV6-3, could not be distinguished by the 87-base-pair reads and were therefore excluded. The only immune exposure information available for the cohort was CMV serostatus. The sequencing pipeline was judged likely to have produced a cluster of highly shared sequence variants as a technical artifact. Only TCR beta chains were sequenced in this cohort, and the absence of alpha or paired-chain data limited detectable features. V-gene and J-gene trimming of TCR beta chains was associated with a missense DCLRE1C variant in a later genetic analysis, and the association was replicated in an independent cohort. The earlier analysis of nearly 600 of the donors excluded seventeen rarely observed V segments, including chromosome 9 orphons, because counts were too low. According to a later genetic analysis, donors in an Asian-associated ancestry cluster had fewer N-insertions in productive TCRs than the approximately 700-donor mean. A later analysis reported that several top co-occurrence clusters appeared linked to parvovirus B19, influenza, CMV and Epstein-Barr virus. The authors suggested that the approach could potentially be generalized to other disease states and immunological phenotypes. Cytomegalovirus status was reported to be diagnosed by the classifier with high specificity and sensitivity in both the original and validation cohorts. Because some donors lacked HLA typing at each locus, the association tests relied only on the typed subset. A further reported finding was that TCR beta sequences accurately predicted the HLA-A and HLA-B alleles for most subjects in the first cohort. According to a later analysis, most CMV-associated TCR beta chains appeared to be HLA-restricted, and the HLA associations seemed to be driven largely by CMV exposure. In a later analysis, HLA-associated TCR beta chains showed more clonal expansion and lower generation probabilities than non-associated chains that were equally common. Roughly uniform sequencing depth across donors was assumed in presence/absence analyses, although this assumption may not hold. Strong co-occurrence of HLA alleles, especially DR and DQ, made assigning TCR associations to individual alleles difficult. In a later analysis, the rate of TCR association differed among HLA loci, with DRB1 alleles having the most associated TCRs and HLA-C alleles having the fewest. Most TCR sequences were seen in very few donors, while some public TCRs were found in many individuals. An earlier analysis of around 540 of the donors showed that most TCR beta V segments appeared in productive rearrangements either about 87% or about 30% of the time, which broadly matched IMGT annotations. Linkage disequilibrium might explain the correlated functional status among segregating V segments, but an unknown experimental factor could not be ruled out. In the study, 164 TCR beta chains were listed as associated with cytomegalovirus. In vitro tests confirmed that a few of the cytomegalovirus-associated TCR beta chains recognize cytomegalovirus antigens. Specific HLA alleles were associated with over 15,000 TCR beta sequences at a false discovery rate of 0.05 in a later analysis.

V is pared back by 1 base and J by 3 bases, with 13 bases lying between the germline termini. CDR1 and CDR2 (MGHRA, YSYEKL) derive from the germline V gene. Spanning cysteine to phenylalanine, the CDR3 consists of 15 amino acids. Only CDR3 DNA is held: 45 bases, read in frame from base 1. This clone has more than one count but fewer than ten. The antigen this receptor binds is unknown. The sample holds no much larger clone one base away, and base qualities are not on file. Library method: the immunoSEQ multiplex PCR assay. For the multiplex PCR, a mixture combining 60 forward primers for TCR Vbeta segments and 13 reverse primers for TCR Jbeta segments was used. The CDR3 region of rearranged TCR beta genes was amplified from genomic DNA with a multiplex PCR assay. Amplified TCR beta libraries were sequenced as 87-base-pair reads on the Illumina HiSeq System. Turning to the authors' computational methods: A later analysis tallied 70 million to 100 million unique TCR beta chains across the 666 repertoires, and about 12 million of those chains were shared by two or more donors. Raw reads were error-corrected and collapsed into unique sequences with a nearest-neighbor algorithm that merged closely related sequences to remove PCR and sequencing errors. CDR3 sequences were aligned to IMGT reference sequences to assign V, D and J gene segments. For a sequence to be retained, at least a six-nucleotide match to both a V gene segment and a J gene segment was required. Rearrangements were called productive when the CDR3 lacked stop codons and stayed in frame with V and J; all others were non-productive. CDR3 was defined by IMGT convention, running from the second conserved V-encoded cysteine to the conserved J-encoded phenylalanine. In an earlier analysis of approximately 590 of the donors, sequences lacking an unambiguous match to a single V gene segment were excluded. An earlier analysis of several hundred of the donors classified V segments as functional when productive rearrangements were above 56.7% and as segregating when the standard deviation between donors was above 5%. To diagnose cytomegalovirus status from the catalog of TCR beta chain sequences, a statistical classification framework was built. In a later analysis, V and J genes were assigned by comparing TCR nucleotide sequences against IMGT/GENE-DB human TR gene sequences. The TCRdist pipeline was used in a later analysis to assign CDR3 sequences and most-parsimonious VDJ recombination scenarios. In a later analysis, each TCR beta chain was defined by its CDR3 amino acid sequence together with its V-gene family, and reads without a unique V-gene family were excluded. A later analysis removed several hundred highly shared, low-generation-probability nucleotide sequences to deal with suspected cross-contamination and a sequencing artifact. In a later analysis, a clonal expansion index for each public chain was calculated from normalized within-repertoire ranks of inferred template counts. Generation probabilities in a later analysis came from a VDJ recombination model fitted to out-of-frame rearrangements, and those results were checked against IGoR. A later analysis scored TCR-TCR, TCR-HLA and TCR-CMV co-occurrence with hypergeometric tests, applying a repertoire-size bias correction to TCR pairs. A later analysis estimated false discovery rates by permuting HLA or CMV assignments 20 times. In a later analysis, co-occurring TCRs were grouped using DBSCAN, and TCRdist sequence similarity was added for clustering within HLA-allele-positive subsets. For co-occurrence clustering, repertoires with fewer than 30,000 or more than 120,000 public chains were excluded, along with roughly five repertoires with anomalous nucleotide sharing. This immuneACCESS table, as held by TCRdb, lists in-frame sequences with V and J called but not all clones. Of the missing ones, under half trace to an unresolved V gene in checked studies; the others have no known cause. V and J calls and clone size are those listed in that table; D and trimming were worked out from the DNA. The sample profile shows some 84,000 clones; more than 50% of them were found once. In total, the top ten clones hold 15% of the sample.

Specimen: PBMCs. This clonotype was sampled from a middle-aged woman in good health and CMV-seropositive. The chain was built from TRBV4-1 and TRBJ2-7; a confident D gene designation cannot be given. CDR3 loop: CASSQVLLSVYEQYF. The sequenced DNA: TGCGCCAGCAGCCAAGTGCTCCTGAGTGTCTACGAGCAGTACTTC.